This T cell receptor beta chain came from a study of early T cells in non-severe SARS-CoV-2 infection. This clonotype was found many times. The TCR library protocol was used to attach unique molecular identifiers. These identifiers were attached to individual cDNA molecules. TCRdb re-called the 5' RACE reads through MiXCR, storing one row per CDR3 protein. The sample lists some 67,000 distinct CDR3 sequences; roughly an eighth were seen once. The sequence derives from an adult who was a healthcare worker with PCR-confirmed SARS-CoV-2 infection or an uninfected control (not recorded which). The specimen was whole blood.

The CDR3 bases are TGTGCCAGCAGTTCTGGGACAGGGGTCACCGGGGAGCTGTTTTTT. Translation: CASSSGTGVTGELFF. V gene TRBV6-2 or TRBV6-3 combines with J gene TRBJ2-2; 10 bases are a match to TRBD1. The ends lost 4 bases at V and 4 bases at J; junction bases unmatched: 3. Germline V gene lookup returns CDR1 MNHEY and CDR2 SVGEGT. This CDR3 region has 15 residues.